These T cell receptor beta chains were read from a single sample in a study of shared clonotypes between healthy human individuals. This table comes from immunoSEQ multiplex PCR, and its TCRdb copy is limited to in-frame clones, with some not included. The data hold fewer than 550,000 clones, with roughly 85% observed a single time. The sequenced sample consisted of PBMCs. Source of these receptors: a woman in her 40s in good health. Some clones in this sample may be carry-over from other donors' samples. Both conserved end residues are part of each CDR3. Fields, in order: V gene, clone size, J gene, D gene, CDR3 protein, CDR3 DNA. The D gene is left open where the match is weak. A row's size may be missing; if present it is once, few, many or a size class.

>TRBV5-1|few|TRBJ2-1|TRBD1
CASRLGQGAKSGEQFF
TGCGCCAGCAGGCTTGGACAGGGGGCCAAGAGTGGTGAGCAGTTCTTC
>TRBV4-2|NA|TRBJ2-5|TRBD1
CASSQVSATGLGETQYF
TGTGCCAGCAGCCAAGTTTCCGCGACAGGGCTTGGGGAGACCCAGTACTTC
>TRBV6-4|NA|TRBJ2-1|TRBD2
CASSRSREGNEQFF
TGTGCCAGCAGTCGGTCCCGGGAGGGGAATGAGCAGTTCTTC
>TRBV6-1|NA|TRBJ1-2|NA
CASGGGQTYGYTF
TGTGCCAGCGGTGGAGGGCAGACCTATGGCTACACCTTC
>TRBV7-2|NA|TRBJ1-1|NA
CASSPGRANTEAFF
TGTGCCAGCAGCCCGGGACGGGCGAACACTGAAGCTTTCTTT
>TRBV18|NA|TRBJ2-5|NA
CASSSEQVQETQYF
TGTGCCAGCTCAAGCGAACAGGTCCAAGAGACCCAGTACTTC
>TRBV7-3|few|TRBJ2-2|NA
CASSLSPDTGELFF
TGTGCCAGCAGCTTAAGCCCCGACACCGGGGAGCTGTTTTTT
>TRBV2|once|TRBJ1-6|NA
CASSEPGHQDF
TGTGCCAGCAGCGAACCGGGACATCAGGACTTT
>TRBV21-1|NA|TRBJ2-4|NA
CASSKGGAGGLKNIQYF
TGTGCCAGCAGCAAAGGAGGGGCGGGAGGGCTTAAAAACATTCAGTACTTC
>TRBV5-1|NA|TRBJ2-7|NA
CASTGQTSYEQYF
TGCGCCAGCACCGGACAGACTTCCTACGAGCAGTACTTC
>TRBV6-5|once|TRBJ1-1|NA
CASQGPTPEAFF
TGTGCCAGCCAGGGGCCAACCCCTGAAGCTTTCTTT
>TRBV21-1|NA|TRBJ2-1|NA
CASSKGRPGSFF
TGTGCCAGCAGCAAAGGGAGGCCGGGTTCATTCTTC
>TRBV29-1|NA|TRBJ2-1|NA
CSLLLGGGGEQFF
TGCAGCCTCCTGTTGGGGGGCGGAGGGGAGCAGTTCTTC